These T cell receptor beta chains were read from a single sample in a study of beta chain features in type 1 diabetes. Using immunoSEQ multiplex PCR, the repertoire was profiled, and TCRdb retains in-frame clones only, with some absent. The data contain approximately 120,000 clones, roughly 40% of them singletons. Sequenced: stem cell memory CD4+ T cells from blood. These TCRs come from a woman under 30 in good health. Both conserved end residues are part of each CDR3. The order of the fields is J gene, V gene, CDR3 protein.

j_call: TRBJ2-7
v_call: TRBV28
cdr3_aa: CASSLYGTRAHF

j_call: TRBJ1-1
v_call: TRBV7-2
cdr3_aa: CASSPWTGVVNTEAFF

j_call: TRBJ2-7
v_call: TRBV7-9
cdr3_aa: CASSPTHRTGHYEQYF

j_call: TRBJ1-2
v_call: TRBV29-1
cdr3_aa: CSVERYGQEYTF

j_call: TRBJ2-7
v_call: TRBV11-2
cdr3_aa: CASSWGVWGSYEQYF

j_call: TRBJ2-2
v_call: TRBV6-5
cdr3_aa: CASSSLGWRGSGELFF

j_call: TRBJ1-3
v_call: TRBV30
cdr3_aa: CAWKGSGATIYF

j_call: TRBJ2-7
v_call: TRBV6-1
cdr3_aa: CASRRDRDFYEQYF

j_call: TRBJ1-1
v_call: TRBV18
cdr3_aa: CASSPGQGQNTEAFF

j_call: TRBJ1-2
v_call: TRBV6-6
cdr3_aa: CASSYSDRFYGYTF

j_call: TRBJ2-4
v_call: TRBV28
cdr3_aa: CATLGASGRARNIQYF